This paragraph reports one T cell receptor (beta chain). The sample originates from a study of blood T cell repertoires in COVID-19. Study background: Samples taken during acute and convalescent COVID-19 were collected in the United States, Italy and Spain. PBMCs, B-cell-depleted T cells, or T cells provided the cDNA or gDNA that made up the material.

The table came from immunoSEQ multiplex PCR; TCRdb's copy has only in-frame clones and leaves some out. The table records some 210,000 clones, over 70% of them present only once. The V gene lost 2 bases and the J gene lost 0 bases, with 5 bases spanning the gap. Germline V lookup: CDR1 MNHNS, CDR2 SASEGT. This CDR3 comprises 14 residues. The receptor was derived from a man aged 45-60 years with active or convalescent COVID-19. Material: peripheral blood. The chain uses TRBV6-1 and TRBJ1-5; maybe TRBD1 (5 bases). This CDR3 reads CASSEQGSNQPQHF. The CDR3 nucleotides read TGTGCCAGCAGTGAACAGGGTAGCAATCAGCCCCAGCATTTT.